These T cell receptor beta chains were read from a single sample in a study of a mutant IDH1 vaccine in newly diagnosed glioma. TCRdb keeps only in-frame clones here, not all; method: immunoSEQ multiplex PCR. Here the sample spans around 53,000 clones, more than 80% being singletons. The material sequenced was PBMCs, taken from a glioma patient treated with radiotherapy, temozolomide or both. The receptors here all came from a man aged 40-49 years with glioma. Both conserved end residues are part of each CDR3. The D gene is left open where the match is weak. Clone size is given for some rows only: seen once, a few or many times, or a class if the clone is expanded.

size: -
J: TRBJ1-2
V: TRBV7-3
D: -
CDR3: CASSSVGRRGYTF
DNA: TGTGCCAGCAGCTCGGTGGGAAGACGGGGCTACACCTTC

size: -
J: TRBJ2-7
V: TRBV7-2
D: -
CDR3: CASSPETVYYEQYF
DNA: TGTGCCAGCAGCCCGGAGACAGTTTACTACGAGCAGTACTTC

size: -
J: TRBJ1-2
V: TRBV4-1
D: -
CDR3: CASSQATPGYYGYTF
DNA: TGCGCCAGCAGCCAAGCCACCCCCGGGTACTATGGCTACACCTTC

size: -
J: TRBJ2-7
V: TRBV2
D: -
CDR3: CASSETYEQYF
DNA: TGTGCCAGCAGTGAAACGTACGAGCAGTACTTC

size: -
J: TRBJ2-5
V: TRBV7-8
D: TRBD1
CDR3: CASSKTGGEGTQYF
DNA: TGTGCCAGCAGCAAGACAGGGGGAGAGGGGACCCAGTACTTC

size: -
J: TRBJ2-2
V: TRBV7-6
D: -
CDR3: CASSLGQGGSGELFF
DNA: TGTGCCAGCAGCTTAGGTCAGGGGGGATCCGGGGAGCTGTTTTTT

size: -
J: TRBJ2-5
V: TRBV10-3
D: -
CDR3: CAISVQAEETQYF
DNA: TGTGCCATCAGTGTACAGGCCGAAGAGACCCAGTACTTC

size: -
J: TRBJ2-3
V: TRBV4-2
D: TRBD2
CDR3: CASSQDIAGADTQYF
DNA: TGTGCCAGCAGCCAAGATATAGCGGGGGCAGATACGCAGTATTTT

size: -
J: TRBJ2-1
V: TRBV7-7
D: -
CDR3: CASSPDLYNEQFF
DNA: TGTGCCAGCAGCCCGGACCTTTACAATGAGCAGTTCTTC

size: once
J: TRBJ2-7
V: TRBV6-4
D: TRBD1
CDR3: CASSTRDRLIYEQYF
DNA: TGTGCCAGCAGTACCCGGGACAGATTGATCTACGAGCAGTACTTC

size: -
J: TRBJ2-1
V: TRBV5-4
D: TRBD2
CDR3: CASSFTLTSGSLGEQFF
DNA: TGTGCCAGCAGCTTTACCCTGACTAGCGGGAGCTTGGGTGAGCAGTTCTTC

size: -
J: TRBJ1-2
V: TRBV19
D: -
CDR3: CASSIDHPNGYTF
DNA: TGTGCCAGTAGTATAGATCACCCAAATGGCTACACCTTC

size: -
J: TRBJ2-7
V: TRBV7-2
D: -
CDR3: CASSFRTASSEQYF
DNA: TGTGCCAGCAGCTTTCGGACAGCATCTTCCGAGCAGTACTTC

size: -
J: TRBJ2-1
V: TRBV9
D: TRBD2
CDR3: CASSVGFGLAGVVEQFF
DNA: TGTGCCAGCAGCGTAGGGTTTGGACTAGCGGGAGTCGTTGAGCAGTTCTTC

size: -
J: TRBJ2-3
V: TRBV9
D: -
CDR3: CASSVGGVSSTDTQYF
DNA: TGTGCCAGCAGCGTGGGCGGCGTATCTAGCACAGATACGCAGTATTTT

size: once
J: TRBJ2-5
V: TRBV27
D: -
CDR3: CASSLTVQETQYF
DNA: TGTGCCAGCAGTTTAACGGTCCAAGAGACCCAGTACTTC

size: -
J: TRBJ2-7
V: TRBV5-5
D: TRBD2
CDR3: CASSLAQGLGDYEQYF
DNA: TGTGCCAGCAGCTTGGCCCAGGGACTAGGGGATTACGAGCAGTACTTC

size: -
J: TRBJ1-5
V: TRBV7-2
D: -
CDR3: CASSSTPNQPQHF
DNA: TGTGCCAGCAGCTCCACCCCCAATCAGCCCCAGCATTTT

size: -
J: TRBJ2-7
V: TRBV23-1
D: -
CDR3: CASSPSSYEQYF
DNA: TGCGCCAGCAGTCCGTCGAGCTACGAGCAGTACTTC

size: -
J: TRBJ2-7
V: TRBV5-1
D: -
CDR3: CASSLTVTGNRGVSEQYF
DNA: TGCGCCAGCAGCTTAACGGTAACAGGGAATCGAGGGGTCTCCGAGCAGTACTTC